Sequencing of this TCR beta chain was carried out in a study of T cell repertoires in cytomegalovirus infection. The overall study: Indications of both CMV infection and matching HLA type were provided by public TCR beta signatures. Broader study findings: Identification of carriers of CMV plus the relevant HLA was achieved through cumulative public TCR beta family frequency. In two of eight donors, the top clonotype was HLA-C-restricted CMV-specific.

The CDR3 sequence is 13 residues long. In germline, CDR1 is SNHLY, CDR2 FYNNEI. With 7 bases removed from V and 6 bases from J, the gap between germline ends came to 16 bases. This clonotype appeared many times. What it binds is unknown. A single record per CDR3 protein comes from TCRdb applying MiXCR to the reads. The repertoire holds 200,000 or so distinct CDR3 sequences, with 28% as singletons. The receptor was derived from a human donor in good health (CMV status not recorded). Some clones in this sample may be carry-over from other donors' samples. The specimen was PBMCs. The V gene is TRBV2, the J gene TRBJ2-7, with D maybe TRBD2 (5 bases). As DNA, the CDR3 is TGTGCCAGCACTCGCTCGTTTGGGAGCGAGCAGTACTTC. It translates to CASTRSFGSEQYF.